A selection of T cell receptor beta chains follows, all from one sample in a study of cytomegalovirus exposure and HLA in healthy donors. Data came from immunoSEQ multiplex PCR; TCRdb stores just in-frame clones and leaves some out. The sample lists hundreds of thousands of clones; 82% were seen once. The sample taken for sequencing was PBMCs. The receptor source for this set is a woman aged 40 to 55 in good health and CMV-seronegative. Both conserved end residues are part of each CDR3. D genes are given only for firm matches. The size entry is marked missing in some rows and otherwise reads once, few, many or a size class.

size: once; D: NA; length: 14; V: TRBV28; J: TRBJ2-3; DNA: TGTGCCAGCCGTCAGGGGGGATCGATAGATACGCAGTATTTT; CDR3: CASRQGGSIDTQYF
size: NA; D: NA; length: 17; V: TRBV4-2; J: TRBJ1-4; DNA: TGTGCCAGCAGCCAAGAAGGCAGGTGGTCGACTAATGAAAAACTGTTTTTT; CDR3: CASSQEGRWSTNEKLFF
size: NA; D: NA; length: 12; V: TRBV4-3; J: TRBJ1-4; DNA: TGCGCCAGCAGCCAAACAGGCGAAAAACTGTTTTTT; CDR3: CASSQTGEKLFF
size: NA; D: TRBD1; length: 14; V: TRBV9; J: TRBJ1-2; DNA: TGTGCCAGCAGCGTAGACGGGACAGTATATGGCTACACCTTC; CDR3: CASSVDGTVYGYTF
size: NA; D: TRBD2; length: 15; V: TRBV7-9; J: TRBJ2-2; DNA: TGTGCCCCAACCGGGGAGGGGATGAACACCGGGGAGCTGTTTTTT; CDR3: CAPTGEGMNTGELFF
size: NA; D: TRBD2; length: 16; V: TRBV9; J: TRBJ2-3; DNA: TGTGCCAGCAGTTTAGTTAGCGGGGGGGCCGCAGATACGCAGTATTTT; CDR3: CASSLVSGGAADTQYF
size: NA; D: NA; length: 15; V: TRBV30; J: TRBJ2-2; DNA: TGTGCCTGGAGTTCCCAAGGGGGAAGGACCGGGGAGCTGTTTTTT; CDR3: CAWSSQGGRTGELFF
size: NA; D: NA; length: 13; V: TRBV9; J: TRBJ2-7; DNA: TGTGCCAGCAGCGTTTCGTACACCAGCGAGCAGTACTTC; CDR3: CASSVSYTSEQYF
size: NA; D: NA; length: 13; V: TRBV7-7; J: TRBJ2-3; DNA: TGTGCTAGCAGCTTCGGGGAAGGAGATACGCAGTATTTT; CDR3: CASSFGEGDTQYF
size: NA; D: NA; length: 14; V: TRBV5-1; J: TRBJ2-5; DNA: TGCGCCAGCAGCTTACGGGGGTCGGGGGAGACCCAGTACTTC; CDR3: CASSLRGSGETQYF
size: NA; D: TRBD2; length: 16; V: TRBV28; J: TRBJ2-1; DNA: TGTGCCAGCAGGGCTACCCCGGGGGGGAGTTACAATGAGCAGTTCTTC; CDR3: CASRATPGGSYNEQFF
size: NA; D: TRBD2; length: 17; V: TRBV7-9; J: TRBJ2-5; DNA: TGTGCCAGCAGCTTACCCCCCGGTTTAGCGGGGTGGGAGACCCAGTACTTC; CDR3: CASSLPPGLAGWETQYF
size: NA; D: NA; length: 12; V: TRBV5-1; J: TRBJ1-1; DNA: TGCGCCAGCAGCTTGGGGGAGGCTGAAGCTTTCTTT; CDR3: CASSLGEAEAFF
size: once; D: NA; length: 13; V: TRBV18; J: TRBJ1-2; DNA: TGTGCCAGCTCACGGAGGGGCGACTATGGCTACACCTTC; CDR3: CASSRRGDYGYTF
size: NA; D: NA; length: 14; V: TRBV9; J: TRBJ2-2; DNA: TGTGCCAGCAGCGTGACAGTGAACACCGGGGAGCTGTTTTTT; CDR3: CASSVTVNTGELFF
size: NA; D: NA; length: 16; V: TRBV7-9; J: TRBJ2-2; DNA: TGTGCCAGCAGCTCCCAGGGGGGAATGGGGGCCGGGGAGCTGTTTTTT; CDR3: CASSSQGGMGAGELFF